These T cell receptor beta chains were read from a single sample in a study of PD-1 blockade in classical Hodgkin lymphoma. Produced via immunoSEQ multiplex PCR; TCRdb's table is partial and in-frame only. The sample carries tens of thousands of clones, around four fifths recorded once. This specimen consisted of peripheral blood mononuclear cells (PBMCs), obtained at baseline. All receptors derive from a human donor with classical Hodgkin lymphoma. The CDR3 runs from the conserved cysteine through the conserved F or W. D genes are given only for firm matches. Size is omitted from some rows. Given values are once, few, many or a class for expanded clones.

>-|TRBJ2-7|-|TRBV23-1
TGCGCCAGCAGTCAATCTGGCAGCTCCTACGAGCAGTACTTC
CASSQSGSSYEQYF
>TRBD2|TRBJ2-3|-|TRBV5-1
TGCGCCAGCAGCTTGTTAGCGGGGCTAGATACGCAGTATTTT
CASSLLAGLDTQYF
>-|TRBJ1-2|few|TRBV6-4
TGTGCCAGCAGTGAAGGGCCTGACTATGGCTACACCTTC
CASSEGPDYGYTF
>-|TRBJ2-7|-|TRBV4-2
TGTGCCAGCAGCCGCAGGGCTGGAGAGCAGTACTTC
CASSRRAGEQYF
>-|TRBJ2-3|-|TRBV6-6
TGTGCCAGCAGTTACTCCTCCGGCGGGGGCACAGATACGCAGTATTTT
CASSYSSGGGTDTQYF
>TRBD1|TRBJ1-2|-|TRBV19
TGTGCCAGTAGCCCGGGACAGGTCTCCTATGGCTACACCTTC
CASSPGQVSYGYTF
>-|TRBJ1-2|-|TRBV7-1
TGTGCCAGCAGCCCGTTATGGGCAGGGGACTATGGCTACACCTTC
CASSPLWAGDYGYTF
>-|TRBJ1-2|-|TRBV7-9
TGTGCCAGCAGCTTAGAGCAGGAGTATGGCTACACCTTC
CASSLEQEYGYTF
>-|TRBJ1-1|-|TRBV4-2
TGTGCCAGCAGCCAAGATCAGGAAAGGGGGGGGATAGAAGCTTTCTTT
CASSQDQERGGIEAFF
>-|TRBJ1-5|-|TRBV5-6
TGTGCCAGCAGCTTGATGGGGGATGAACCCCAGCATTTT
CASSLMGDEPQHF
>-|TRBJ2-5|-|TRBV2
TGTGCCAGCAGCGGGGGACGGGGGGAGACCCAGTACTTC
CASSGGRGETQYF
>-|TRBJ2-3|once|TRBV5-1
TGCGCCAGCAGCTTGGGGGACTGGTCAGATACGCAGTATTTT
CASSLGDWSDTQYF
>-|TRBJ2-1|-|TRBV7-3
TGTGCCAGCAGCCCTCAGGGGTTCAATGAGCAGTTCTTC
CASSPQGFNEQFF
>-|TRBJ1-2|-|TRBV30
TGTGCCTGGAGTACCGGTGGGTTCGGCTATGGCTACACCTTC
CAWSTGGFGYGYTF
>-|TRBJ1-6|-|TRBV4-3
TGCGCCAGCAGCCACTACAGAGAGGATTCACCCCTCCACTTT
CASSHYREDSPLHF
>TRBD2|TRBJ2-7|-|TRBV10-3
TGTGCCATCACCAACCCGGGGGGGCCCTACGAGCAGTACTTC
CAITNPGGPYEQYF
>-|TRBJ2-7|-|TRBV4-1
TGCGCCAGCAGCCAAGGTTCCGGACATCGATACTACGAGCAGTACTTC
CASSQGSGHRYYEQYF
>-|TRBJ2-7|-|TRBV4-1
TGCGCCAGCAGCCCTGGTAGTGGGGGGAACTACGAGCAGTACTTC
CASSPGSGGNYEQYF
>-|TRBJ1-1|-|TRBV27
TGTGCCAGCAGTTTAGGGGGTCGTGGACTCACTGAAGCTTTCTTT
CASSLGGRGLTEAFF
>TRBD1|TRBJ1-2|-|TRBV7-2
TGTGCCAGCAGCCACCGGGACAGGGCATTCTATGGCTACACCTTC
CASSHRDRAFYGYTF
>-|TRBJ2-5|-|TRBV5-1
TGCGCCAGCCATTCTGAGGGAAAGACCCAGTACTTC
CASHSEGKTQYF
>TRBD2|TRBJ2-7|-|TRBV11-2
TGTGCCAGCAGCGCCTCAGCGGGGGTAACCTACGAGCAGTACTTC
CASSASAGVTYEQYF
>-|TRBJ2-1|-|TRBV28
TGTGCCAGCCATAGTTCCTACAATGAGCAGTTCTTC
CASHSSYNEQFF
>TRBD1|TRBJ1-4|-|TRBV2
TGTGCCAGCACGCTGGACAGGGCCGGGGAAAAACTGTTTTTT
CASTLDRAGEKLFF
>-|TRBJ1-1|few|TRBV5-5
TGTGCCAGCAGCTCCAAATTCCGGGAGGGCACTGAAGCTTTCTTT
CASSSKFREGTEAFF
>TRBD1|TRBJ2-2|-|TRBV9
TGTGCCAGCAGCGTAGAGGTGACAGGGTGGGGGACCGGGGAGCTGTTTTTT
CASSVEVTGWGTGELFF
>TRBD2|TRBJ2-3|-|TRBV6-1
TGTGCCAGCAGGGCGGGGGGAACAGATACGCAGTATTTT
CASRAGGTDTQYF
>TRBD2|TRBJ2-7|-|TRBV7-9
TGTGCCAGTGGACTAGCGGGGCTGTACGAGCAGTACTTC
CASGLAGLYEQYF
>TRBD1|TRBJ2-3|-|TRBV5-8
TGTGCCAGCAGCTTGGGGACAGGGGGCACAGATACGCAGTATTTT
CASSLGTGGTDTQYF
>-|TRBJ2-1|once|TRBV30
TGTGCCTGGAGTGTCGGCGGGCGCCTTGAGCAGTTCTTC
CAWSVGGRLEQFF
>TRBD2|TRBJ2-7|-|TRBV2
TGTGCCAGCAGTGACGTACTAGCGGGAAGCTACGAGCAGTACTTC
CASSDVLAGSYEQYF
>-|TRBJ1-4|-|TRBV4-1
TGCGCCAGCAGCTTTCGGGATTGGCAGGGTCTCGAAAAACTGTTTTTT
CASSFRDWQGLEKLFF
>TRBD1|TRBJ1-1|-|TRBV10-3
TGTGCCATCGGGGACAGGGAAGGGGACACTGAAGCTTTCTTT
CAIGDREGDTEAFF
>TRBD1|TRBJ1-2|-|TRBV27
TGTGCCAGCAGTCTGGGGACAGGGCCCCATGGCTACACCTTC
CASSLGTGPHGYTF
>-|TRBJ1-3|-|TRBV4-3
TGCGCCAGCAGCCCGGGGGCCTCTGGAAACACCATATATTTT
CASSPGASGNTIYF
>-|TRBJ2-7|few|TRBV2
TGTGCCAGCGGTCCAGGGGAGTCCTACGAGCAGTACTTC
CASGPGESYEQYF
>TRBD1|TRBJ2-3|-|TRBV19
TGTGCCAGTAGTATGGGACAGGGTACAGATACGCAGTATTTT
CASSMGQGTDTQYF
>-|TRBJ1-2|-|TRBV10-3
TGTGCCATCAGTGAATATACAGACCCAGTAGATGGCTACACCTTC
CAISEYTDPVDGYTF
>TRBD2|TRBJ2-3|-|TRBV4-2
TGTGCCAGCAGCCAAGAGGGCGGCAGCGGGGGGCCGGAGTATTTT
CASSQEGGSGGPEYF
>TRBD1|TRBJ1-1|once|TRBV18
TGTGCCAGCTCACTACAGGGGGTCGGCACTGAAGCTTTCTTT
CASSLQGVGTEAFF
>-|TRBJ2-5|-|TRBV2
TGTGCCAGCAGTGATCCCCTAGCGGAGACCCAGTACTTC
CASSDPLAETQYF
>TRBD1|TRBJ2-3|-|TRBV4-2
TGTGCCAGCAGCCAAGACGACAGGGGCACAGATACGCAGTATTTT
CASSQDDRGTDTQYF
>TRBD1|TRBJ1-1|-|TRBV20-1
TGCAGTGCTAAGAGACAGGGGGAAGCTTTCTTT
CSAKRQGEAFF
>TRBD1|TRBJ2-2|-|TRBV5-1
TGCGCCAGCGAGGGACAGCTGAACACCGGGGAGCTGTTTTTT
CASEGQLNTGELFF